This TCR beta chain appears in the sequencing data of a study of OX40 agonist ivuxolimab in advanced cancers. Study background: Dose-escalation patients suffered from hepatocellular carcinoma, melanoma, renal cell or head and neck cancer.

For this clone: The antigen remains undetermined.

Peripheral blood came from all dose cohorts at three timepoints. The table came from immunoSEQ multiplex PCR; TCRdb's copy has only in-frame clones and leaves some out. This table has tens of thousands of clones, around 85% appearing once. Notes on the study in general: Expansion of clones was among the lowest in partial responders at 0.1-3.0 mg/kg.

Looked up from germline, CDR1 is LNHDA and CDR2 is SQIVND (reference sequence). The CDR3 sequence is 15 residues long. Trimming removed 5 bases at V and 3 bases at J, with 14 bases between. This receptor was obtained from an adult with an advanced solid tumor such as melanoma, head and neck, liver or kidney cancer. Sequencing used CD4+ or CD8+ T cells sorted from blood, obtained in a trial of the OX40 agonist ivuxolimab. V and J are TRBV19 and TRBJ2-1, with TRBD2 as a possible D gene (6 bases). The CDR3 bases are TGTGCCAGTAGTTTTAATCTGGGGGGCTACAATGAGCAGTTCTTC. It codes for CASSFNLGGYNEQFF.